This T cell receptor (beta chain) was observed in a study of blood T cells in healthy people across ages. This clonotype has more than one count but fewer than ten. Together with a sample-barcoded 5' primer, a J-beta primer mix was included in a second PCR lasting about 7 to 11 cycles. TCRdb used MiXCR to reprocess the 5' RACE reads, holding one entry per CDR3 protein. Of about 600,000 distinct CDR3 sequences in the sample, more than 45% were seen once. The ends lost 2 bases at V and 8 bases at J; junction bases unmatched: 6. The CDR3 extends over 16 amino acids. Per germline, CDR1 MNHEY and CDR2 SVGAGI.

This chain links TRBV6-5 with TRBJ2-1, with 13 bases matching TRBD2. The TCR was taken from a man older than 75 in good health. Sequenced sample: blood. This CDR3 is CASSYPGTSGTYEQFF. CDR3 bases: TGTGCCAGCAGTTACCCCGGGACTAGCGGGACCTATGAGCAGTTCTTC.